This TCR beta chain was captured in a study of vaccination and CD4 T cells after COVID-19. Specified treatment: approximately nine-day PBMC culture with coronavirus spike peptide pools or control peptides (ViraFEST assay). A remark on this clonotype: The target antigen is unknown.

The germline V gene encodes CDR1 LNHNV and CDR2 YYDKDF (reference sequence). The CDR3 has 17 residues. V was shortened by 0 bases and J by 0 bases, with 12 bases between the two germline ends. Cultured CD4+ T cell DNA underwent sequencing with the Oncomine TCR Beta short-read assay. Each CDR3 protein is one row after TCRdb ran MiXCR on the PCR reads. Of about 19,000 distinct CDR3 sequences listed, less than 65% are singletons. Input material: CD4+ T cells from blood, cultured in vitro. The clonotype was recovered from a human donor who had recovered from COVID-19. This sequence joins TRBV15 and TRBJ2-4; tentatively, D is TRBD1 (6 bases). CDR3 sequence (DNA): TGTGCCACCAGCAGAGATTGGCAGGGGCTAGCCAAAAACATTCAGTACTTC. Encoded protein: CATSRDWQGLAKNIQYF.